This entry is about one T cell receptor (beta chain). Method: immunoSEQ multiplex PCR; TCRdb's copy keeps in-frame clones and lacks some. This table has fewer than 70,000 clones, roughly 80% appearing once. The length of the CDR3 is 14 residues. Between the trimmed V and J ends, which lost 1 base and 0 bases, there was a span of 6 bases. The V gene's germline CDR1 is MNHEY and CDR2 SVGEGT. This sample was included in a study of T cell responses to AZD1222 COVID-19 vaccine. The receptor was isolated from an adult who received the AZD1222 COVID-19 vaccine. The gene calls are TRBV6-2 or TRBV6-3 and TRBJ1-2; no clear D gene. This material consisted of peripheral blood, taken 28 days after the second AZD1222 dose. CDR3: CASSYLTTNYGYTF. The CDR3 DNA reads as TGTGCCAGCAGTTACTTAACTACTAACTATGGCTACACCTTC.